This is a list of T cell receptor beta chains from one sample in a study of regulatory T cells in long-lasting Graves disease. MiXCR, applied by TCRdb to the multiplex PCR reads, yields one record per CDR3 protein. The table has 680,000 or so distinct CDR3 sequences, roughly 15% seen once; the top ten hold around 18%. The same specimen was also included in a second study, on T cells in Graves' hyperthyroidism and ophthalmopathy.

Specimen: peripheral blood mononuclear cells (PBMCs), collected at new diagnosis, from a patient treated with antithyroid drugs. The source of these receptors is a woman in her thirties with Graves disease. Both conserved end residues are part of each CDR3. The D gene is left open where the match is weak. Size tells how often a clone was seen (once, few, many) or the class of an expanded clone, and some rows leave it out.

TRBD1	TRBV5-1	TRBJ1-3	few	TGTGCCAGCAGCTGGGGGGACAGCTCTGGAAACACCATATATTTT	CASSWGDSSGNTIYF
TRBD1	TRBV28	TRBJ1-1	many	TGTGCCAGCAGTTTATTAGGGGGCGGGGACACTGAAGCTTTCTTT	CASSLLGGGDTEAFF
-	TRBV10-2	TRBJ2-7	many	TGCGCCAGCAAGCCGGACCAGAGCTCCTACGAGCAGTACTTC	CASKPDQSSYEQYF
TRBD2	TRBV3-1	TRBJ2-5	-	TGTGCCAGCAGCGAAGAGACGCGAGACGGGGGGTTTGAGACCCAGTACTTC	CASSEETRDGGFETQYF
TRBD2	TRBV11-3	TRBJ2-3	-	TGTGCCAGCAGCTTAGGAGCGAGATTGACTAGCGGGAACTGGCGGAGCACAGATACGCAGTATTTT	CASSLGARLTSGNWRSTDTQYF
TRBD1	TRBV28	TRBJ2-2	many	TGTGCCAGCAGTCGGGACAGGGGGCGTACCGGGGAGCTGTTTTTT	CASSRDRGRTGELFF
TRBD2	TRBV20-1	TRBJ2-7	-	TGCAGTGCTAGAGATCCTCCGGGAGGGGAGCAGTACTTC	CSARDPPGGEQYF
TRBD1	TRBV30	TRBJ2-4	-	TGTGCCTGGAGTGGAGACAGGGTTAACATTCAGTACTTC	CAWSGDRVNIQYF
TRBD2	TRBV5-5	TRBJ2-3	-	TGTGCCAGCAGCCCCGGGACTAGCGGTTTGACAGATACGCAGTATTTT	CASSPGTSGLTDTQYF
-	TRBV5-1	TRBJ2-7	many	TGCGCCAGCAGCTTGGTGCGGGACAGCACCTACGAGCAGTACTTC	CASSLVRDSTYEQYF
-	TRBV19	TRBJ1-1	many	TGTGCCAGTATCGGACAAAATCGGCGAAACACTGAAGCTTTCTTT	CASIGQNRRNTEAFF
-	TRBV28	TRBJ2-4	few	TGTGCCAGCAACCCCTATCGCATTCAGTACTTC	CASNPYRIQYF
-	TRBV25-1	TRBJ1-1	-	TGTGCCAGCAGTAGCGACCTCACTGAAGCTTTCTTT	CASSSDLTEAFF
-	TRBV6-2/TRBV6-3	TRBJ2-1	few	TGTGCCAGCAGTCCCCCCCTCCGCGGGATCTCCTACAATGAGCAGTTCTTC	CASSPPLRGISYNEQFF
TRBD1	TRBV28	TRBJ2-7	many	TGTGCCAGCAGCTTCGGGACAGGGGCTTCCGAGCAGTACTTC	CASSFGTGASEQYF
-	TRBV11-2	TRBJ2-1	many	TGTGCCAGCAGCTTAGAAGGCCTAGCGCTCTACAATGAGCAGTTCTTC	CASSLEGLALYNEQFF
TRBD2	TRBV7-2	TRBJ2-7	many	TGTGCCAGCAGCTCTAGCGGGGCCAGCTCCTACGAGCAGTACTTC	CASSSSGASSYEQYF
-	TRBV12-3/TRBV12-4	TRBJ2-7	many	TGTGCCAGCAGTCCCCAAGTCGGTTCCTACGAGCAGTACTTC	CASSPQVGSYEQYF
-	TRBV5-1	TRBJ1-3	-	TGCGCCCGCAGCTTGCAGCATGACTCTGGAAACACCATATATTTT	CARSLQHDSGNTIYF
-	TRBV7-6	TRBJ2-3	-	TGTGCCAGCAGCTTACGACAGGCCGGGACAGATACGCAGTATTTT	CASSLRQAGTDTQYF
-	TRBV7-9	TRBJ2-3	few	TGTGCCAGCAGCTTATCGATATTGACTAGCACAGATACGCAGTATTTT	CASSLSILTSTDTQYF
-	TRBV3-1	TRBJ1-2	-	TGTGCCAGCAGATCCGCCGCAGACTATGGCTACACCTTC	CASRSAADYGYTF
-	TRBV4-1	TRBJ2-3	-	TGCGCCAGCAGCCAAGGTCTTCAGCGGGCCCAATTCACAGATACGCAGTATTTT	CASSQGLQRAQFTDTQYF
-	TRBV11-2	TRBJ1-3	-	TGTGCCAGCAGCTTCGGGACACGGGATAACACCATATATTTT	CASSFGTRDNTIYF
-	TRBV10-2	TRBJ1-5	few	TGCGCCAGCAGTGACCGAGATCAGCCCCAGCATTTT	CASSDRDQPQHF
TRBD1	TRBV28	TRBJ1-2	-	TGTGCCAGCAGTTCAGGGGGCGCCGACTATGGCTACACCTTC	CASSSGGADYGYTF
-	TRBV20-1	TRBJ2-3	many	TGCAGTGCTAGGGGACCCGCTCATAGCACAGATACGCAGTATTTT	CSARGPAHSTDTQYF
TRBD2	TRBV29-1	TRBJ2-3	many	TGCAGCGTTACCGGGACTAGAAGCGGCTCGACAGATACGCAGTATTTT	CSVTGTRSGSTDTQYF
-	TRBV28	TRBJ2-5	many	TGTGCCAGCGGCCTTCAGGGTCGGGAGACCCAGTACTTC	CASGLQGRETQYF
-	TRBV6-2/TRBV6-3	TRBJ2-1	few	TGTGCCACCAGCACAGGCCTTAACAATGAGCAGTTCTTC	CATSTGLNNEQFF
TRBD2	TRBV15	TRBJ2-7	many	TGTGCCACCAGCACTACTAGCGGGCTCTACGAGCAGTACTTC	CATSTTSGLYEQYF
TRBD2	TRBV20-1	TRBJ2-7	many	TGCAGTGCTAGCCTAGCGGGAGATTTCTACGAGCAGTACTTC	CSASLAGDFYEQYF
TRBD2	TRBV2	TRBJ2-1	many	TGTGCCAGCAGTGGACTAGCGGGAGGAGGGGGCCAAAATGAGCAGTTCTTC	CASSGLAGGGGQNEQFF
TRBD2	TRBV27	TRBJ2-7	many	TGTGCCAGCAGACTAGCGGGAGATCTCGAGCAGTACTTC	CASRLAGDLEQYF
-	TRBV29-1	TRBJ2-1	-	TGCAGCGTTCCCCGCAACTTTTACAATGAGCAGTTCTTC	CSVPRNFYNEQFF
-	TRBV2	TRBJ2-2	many	TGTGCCAGCAGTGAGGACACCGGGGAGCTGTTTTTT	CASSEDTGELFF
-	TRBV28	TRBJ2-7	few	TGTGCCAGCAGTCACCGGGGTAGCCATCTTCGCGAGCAGTACTTC	CASSHRGSHLREQYF
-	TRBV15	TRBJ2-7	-	TGTGCCACCAGCAGACCGGGACTTTCCTACGAGCAGTACTTC	CATSRPGLSYEQYF
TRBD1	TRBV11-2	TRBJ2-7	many	TGTGCCAGCAGCTCCAGTAAACCAGGGGGCTACGAGCAGTACTTC	CASSSSKPGGYEQYF
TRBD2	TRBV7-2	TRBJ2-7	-	TGTGCCAGCAGCTTATCTCCACTAGCGGCGAGGGAGCAGTACTTC	CASSLSPLAAREQYF